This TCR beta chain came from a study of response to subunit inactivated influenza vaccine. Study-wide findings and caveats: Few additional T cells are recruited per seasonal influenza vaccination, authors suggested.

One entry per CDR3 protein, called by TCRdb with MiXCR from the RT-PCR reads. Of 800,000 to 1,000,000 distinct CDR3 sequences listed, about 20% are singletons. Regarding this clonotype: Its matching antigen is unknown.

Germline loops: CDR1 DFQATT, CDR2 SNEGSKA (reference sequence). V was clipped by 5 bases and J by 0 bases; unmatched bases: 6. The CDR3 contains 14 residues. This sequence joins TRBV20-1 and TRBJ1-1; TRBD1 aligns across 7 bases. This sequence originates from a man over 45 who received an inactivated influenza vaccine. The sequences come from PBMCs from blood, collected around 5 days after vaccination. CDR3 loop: CSAEDRSVNTEAFF. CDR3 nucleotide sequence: TGCAGTGCTGAGGACAGGAGCGTGAACACTGAAGCTTTCTTT.